These 10 T cell receptor beta chains came from one sample sequenced in a study of regulatory T cells in long-lasting Graves disease. Time point meaning: newly diagnosed GD, antithyroid drugs for less than 3 months. There was RNA extracted from PBMCs, and the TCR library was made from it. Sequencing libraries for TCR beta were prepared with iRepertoire HTBI primers and Arm-PCR of CDR3 regions. TCRdb redid the calling of the multiplex PCR reads with MiXCR, one entry per CDR3 protein. The table records about 500,000 distinct CDR3 sequences, 15% to 20% of them present only once. These same records also appear under a second study, on T cells in Graves' hyperthyroidism and ophthalmopathy.

The starting material was peripheral blood mononuclear cells (PBMCs), obtained at new diagnosis, from a patient treated with antithyroid drugs. These receptor sequences come from a man aged 40-55 years with Graves disease.

This clonotype was seen many times. The chain couples TRBV28 to TRBJ1-5, with D possibly being TRBD1 (6 bases). The length of the CDR3 is 16 residues. Germline CDR1 reads MDHEN; CDR2 reads SYDVKM. Trimming removed 6 bases at V and 3 bases at J, with 18 bases between. CDR3 bases: TGTGCCAGCAGAGATTTTGGGGGCTTAAACAATCAGCCCCAGCATTTT. Translated: CASRDFGGLNNQPQHF.

Comments on this clonotype: Possible read error: a much larger clone is one base away. Since the CDR3 does not end with the conserved phenylalanine or tryptophan, this likely comes from a read error. This sequence joins TRBV5-4 and TRBJ2-4; a possible D gene is TRBD1 (5 bases). The DNA end is a closer match to TRBJ2-5, so the J assignment may be wrong. The CDR3 is 13 amino acids. The germline CDR1 and CDR2 sequences are SGHNT and YYREEE (reference sequence). CDR3 nucleotides: TGTGCCAGCAGCCCTCAGGGTTGGGAGACCCAGTACCTC. Translated, it gives CASSPQGWETQYL.

The table lists this clonotype with many counts. This chain uses TRBV5-1 with TRBJ2-1; 12 bases match TRBD2. The CDR3 contains 15 residues. In germline, CDR1 is SGHRS, CDR2 YFSETQ. Trimming cost V 4 bases and J 9 bases; bases outside gene matches: 8. The CDR3 sequence is CASSILAGGPGEQFF. CDR3 coding DNA: TGCGCCAGCAGCATCCTAGCGGGAGGGCCTGGTGAGCAGTTCTTC.

The gene calls are TRBV28 and TRBJ2-2; D gene ambiguous. This CDR3 comprises 12 residues. V lost 6 bases, J lost 4 bases, and 6 bases lay in between. CDR1 and CDR2 (germline): MDHEN, SYDVKM. The CDR3: CASREITGELFF. The CDR3 DNA reads as TGTGCCAGCAGGGAGATCACCGGGGAGCTGTTTTTT.

This clonotype was counted many times. CDR3: CASSTGTGLGNTEAFF. The CDR3 DNA reads as TGTGCCAGCAGCACCGGGACAGGGTTGGGGAACACTGAAGCTTTCTTT. The rearrangement uses TRBV7-9 and TRBJ1-1; 9 bases are a match to TRBD1. Germline-derived CDR1 and CDR2 are SEHNR and FQNEAQ (reference sequence). CDR3 length equals 16 residues. V lost 5 bases to trimming and J lost 1 base; unmatched junction nucleotides: 8.

This clonotype occurred many times. The chain couples TRBV20-1 to TRBJ2-3; no definite D call. Between the trimmed V and J ends, which lost 1 base and 6 bases, there was a span of 5 bases. The CDR3 is 11 amino acids. The germline gives CDR1 DFQATT, CDR2 SNEGSKA (reference sequence). The CDR3 here is CSARGSDTQYF. The CDR3, as DNA: TGCAGTGCTAGAGGGTCCGATACGCAGTATTTT.

This clonotype was seen many times. The chain uses TRBV28 and TRBJ2-2; 11 nucleotides match TRBD1. Germline CDR1 and CDR2: MDHEN and SYDVKM. Trimming removed 5 bases from V and 0 bases from J; junction bases left unmatched: 8. The CDR3 covers 18 residues. The CDR3 sequence is CASSHVRGQGANTGELFF. DNA of the CDR3: TGTGCCAGCAGTCACGTCCGGGGACAGGGGGCGAACACCGGGGAGCTGTTTTTT.

This clonotype was detected many times. J is TRBJ1-4 and V is TRBV9; 7 nucleotides align to TRBD1. Germline trimming cut 4 bases from V and 0 bases from J; bases unmatched to any gene: 3. The CDR3 runs to 15 residues. Germline assignment: CDR1 SGDLS and CDR2 YYNGEE. CDR3 sequence (DNA): TGTGCCAGCAGCAAAGGGACAGCAACTAATGAAAAACTGTTTTTT. Protein: CASSKGTATNEKLFF.

This clonotype was recorded many times. The rearrangement joins TRBV27 to TRBJ2-1; maybe TRBD2 (5 bases). The ends were cut back, 2 bases at V and 1 base at J, with 9 bases in the middle. The length of the CDR3 is 15 residues. CDR1 and CDR2 from the germline V gene are MNHEY and SMNVEV (reference sequence). The CDR3 DNA is TGTGCCAGCAGTTTAGCGGGTTATTCCTACAATGAGCAGTTCTTC. Translated, it gives CASSLAGYSYNEQFF.

V and J are TRBV20-1 and TRBJ1-1, with 9 bases matching TRBD1. CDR3 length: 16 residues. Trimming removed 1 base from V and 5 bases from J; junction bases left unmatched: 11. The germline CDR1 and CDR2 sequences are DFQATT and SNEGSKA (reference sequence). CDR3 in DNA: TGCAGTGCTAGAGGTGGGGGGACAGGGCGGCGGACTGAAGCTTTCTTT. Encoded protein: CSARGGGTGRRTEAFF.